These 27 T cell receptor beta chains originate from one sample sequenced in a study of cytomegalovirus exposure and HLA in healthy donors. PCR amplification relied on 60 Vbeta primers (plus 13 Jbeta primers). The protocol was immunoSEQ multiplex PCR, while the TCRdb copy is restricted to in-frame clones and leaves out a portion. The table records 150,000 to 200,000 clones, 62% of them present only once. The sample consisted of PBMCs. These receptors came from a man aged 35 to 55 in good health and CMV-seronegative.

The chain couples TRBV19 to TRBJ2-5; 16 nucleotides align to TRBD2. Germline trimming cut 5 bases from V and 4 bases from J; bases unmatched to any gene: 4. Germline CDR1 LNHDA, CDR2 SQIVND (reference sequence). CDR3 length: 16 residues. CDR3: CASSSGTSGRGETQYF. CDR3 DNA: TGTGCCAGTAGTTCCGGGACTAGCGGGAGGGGAGAGACCCAGTACTTC.

The genes are TRBV5-6 and TRBJ2-2; perhaps TRBD2 as D (5 bases). The germline gives CDR1 SGHDT, CDR2 YYEEEE. CDR3 size: 14 residues. V lost 5 bases, J lost 4 bases, and 12 bases lay in between. The CDR3 loop reads CASSRGSITGELFF. The CDR3 DNA reads TGTGCCAGCAGTCGCGGGTCAATCACCGGGGAGCTGTTTTTT.

The gene calls are TRBV5-4 and TRBJ1-1, with 7 bases aligning to TRBD1. The CDR3 sequence is 14 residues long. Germline V gene data show CDR1 as SGHNT and CDR2 as YYREEE (reference sequence). J gave up 1 base and V 4 bases, and 4 bases lay outside the gene matches. CDR3 loop: CASSRGTANTEAFF. In DNA, the CDR3 is TGTGCCAGCAGCCGAGGGACAGCGAACACTGAAGCTTTCTTT.

The table lists this clone with many counts. It may be a read error: a sequence one base away is much more abundant. V gene TRBV7-9 combines with J gene TRBJ1-1; no clear D gene. The germline gives CDR1 SEHNR, CDR2 FQNEAQ (reference sequence). The CDR3 has 15 residues. The CDR3 sequence: CSSSLVTEGNTEAFF. In nucleotides, the CDR3 is TGTTCCAGCAGCTTAGTTACGGAGGGCAACACTGAAGCTTTCTTT.

In its sample, this clone was seen a few times. The V call is TRBV11-2, the J call TRBJ2-7, with TRBD1 matching over 8 bases. Germline CDR1 SGHAT, CDR2 FQNNGV. V shed 5 bases and J 0 bases; nucleotides not matched to a gene: 12. This CDR3 is 17 amino acids long. CDR3 in DNA: TGTGCCAGCAGCCCAGGGACAGGCGCTTCTTTCTCCTACGAGCAGTACTTC. Residues: CASSPGTGASFSYEQYF.

This chain links TRBV15 with TRBJ2-7, with 9 positions matching TRBD1. V shed 5 bases and J 6 bases; nucleotides not matched to a gene: 8. CDR3 length equals 14 residues. Germline-derived CDR1 and CDR2 are LNHNV and YYDKDF (reference sequence). Here the CDR3 reads CATSGWDRVGEQYF. The CDR3 nucleotides read TGTGCCACCAGCGGATGGGACAGGGTGGGCGAGCAGTACTTC.

J is TRBJ2-5 and V is TRBV11-2; TRBD1 matches 8 bases. This CDR3 is built from 15 residues. Germline V gene data show CDR1 as SGHAT and CDR2 as FQNNGV. The J segment lost 9 bases and the V segment lost 5 bases, leaving 14 bases of the junction unmatched. CDR3 region: CASSLVQGAPGAQYF. CDR3 DNA sequence: TGTGCCAGCAGCCTCGTCCAGGGGGCCCCCGGAGCCCAGTACTTC.

In this sample, this clone turned up a few times. J is TRBJ2-3 and V is TRBV11-1, with 8 bases aligning to TRBD2. J lost 4 bases, V lost 8 bases, and 5 bases had no gene match. CDR3 length equals 13 residues. The germline CDR1 and CDR2 sequences are SGHAT and FQDESV (reference sequence). CDR3 bases: TGTGCCAGCTGCGACGGGGGGGCAGATACGCAGTATTTT. The encoded protein is CASCDGGADTQYF. Complete variable domain (other parts from reference TRBV11-1 and TRBJ2-3): EAEVAQSPRYKITEKSQAVAFWCDPISGHATLYWYRQILGQGPELLVQFQDESVVDDSQLPKDRFSAERLKGVDSTLKIQPAELGDSAMYLCASCDGGADTQYFGPGTRLTVL.

This clone was seen a handful of times. The chain carries TRBV27 and TRBJ2-7, with a possible D match to TRBD1 (6 bases). The CDR3 runs 13 residues. V was pared by 6 bases and J by 2 bases, with 11 bases between. Looked up from germline, CDR1 is MNHEY and CDR2 is SMNVEV (reference sequence). CDR3 in DNA: TGTGCCAGCAGAACGGGACAACCCTACGAGCAGTACTTC. Residues: CASRTGQPYEQYF.

The chain recombines TRBV18 with TRBJ2-5; no definite D call. V gave up 2 bases and J gave up 5 bases, with 12 bases separating them. Germline loops: CDR1 KGHSH, CDR2 LQKENI. This CDR3 has 14 residues. In nucleotides, the CDR3 is TGTGCCAGCTCACCATCGACAATAGTTGAGACCCAGTACTTC. It yields the protein CASSPSTIVETQYF.

The chain employs TRBV19 and TRBJ1-5; 11 bases fit TRBD1. The CDR3 is 15 residues long. The V segment lost 6 bases and the J segment 3 bases; nucleotides outside the gene matches: 4. Germline V gene sequence: CDR1 LNHDA, CDR2 SQIVND (reference sequence). The CDR3 sequence: CASREGQGVNQPQHF. DNA for the CDR3: TGTGCCAGTAGGGAGGGACAGGGGGTCAATCAGCCCCAGCATTTT.

V and J are TRBV7-2 and TRBJ1-2, with 11 bases lining up with TRBD1. There are 18 residues in the CDR3. The trim removed 1 base at V and 6 bases at J, leaving 13 bases unmatched. CDR1 is SGHTA, CDR2 FQGNSA, per germline. CDR3 residues: CASSLGDIWTGGANGYTF. The CDR3 bases are TGTGCCAGCAGCTTAGGTGATATATGGACAGGGGGCGCTAATGGCTACACCTTC.

The CDR3 is CASSRDRHTEAFF. DNA of the CDR3: TGCGCCAGCAGCCGTGACAGGCACACTGAAGCTTTCTTT. The V call is TRBV5-1, the J call TRBJ1-1, with TRBD1 as a possible D gene (6 bases). Trimming removed 4 bases from V and 3 bases from J, with 10 bases in between. CDR3 size: 13 residues. Looked up from germline, CDR1 is SGHRS and CDR2 is YFSETQ.

Of note for this clone: At one end, the junction sequence differs from germline, possibly due to a read error. V gene TRBV7-9 combines with J gene TRBJ1-1; D unclear. Looked up from germline, CDR1 is SEHNR and CDR2 is FQNEAQ (reference sequence). This CDR3 has 15 amino acids. CDR3 sequence (DNA): TGTTCCAGCAGCTTATCCGAGAGTAGGAACACTGAAGCTTTCTTT. Its protein product is CSSSLSESRNTEAFF. Looking up the rest from reference TRBV7-9 and TRBJ1-1 gives the full variable domain: DTGVSQNPRHKITKRGQNVTFRCDPISEHNRLYWYRQTLGQGPEFLTYFQNEAQLEKSRLLSDRFSAERPKGSFSTLEIQRTEQGDSAMYLCSSSLSESRNTEAFFGQGTRLTVV.

CDR3: CASSLASGSVNVYEQFF. The CDR3 coding sequence is TGTGCCAGCAGCTTGGCTAGCGGGAGCGTAAATGTTTATGAGCAGTTCTTC. The chain couples TRBV7-6 to TRBJ2-1; 10 bases match TRBD2. Losses at the gene ends were 3 bases for V and 8 bases for J; bases not matched to a gene: 13. The CDR3 totals 17 residues. Germline V lookup: CDR1 SGHVS, CDR2 FNYEAQ.

This chain joins TRBV6-4 and TRBJ1-1; D not resolved. Trimming took off 8 bases at V and 4 bases at J, with 14 bases between the two ends. The CDR3 has 13 residues. The V gene's germline CDR1 is MRHNA and CDR2 SNTAGT. CDR3 in DNA: TGTGCCAGCTCAGGAGAAGCGGGCACTGAAGCTTTCTTT. It is translated as CASSGEAGTEAFF.

The V and J genes are TRBV19 and TRBJ1-1; TRBD1 is a possible D gene (6 bases). V was trimmed by 3 bases and J by 8 bases, leaving 13 bases between them. CDR1 LNHDA and CDR2 SQIVND come from the germline V gene (reference sequence). The CDR3 is 13 amino acids. Here the CDR3 reads CASSIRTDSEAFF. The CDR3 nucleotides read TGTGCCAGTAGTATTAGGACAGACTCAGAAGCTTTCTTT.

The gene calls are TRBV5-1 and TRBJ1-1; 8 bases match TRBD1. After removal of 4 bases from V and 2 bases from J, the junction contained 4 bases not matched to a gene. This CDR3 contains 14 residues. Germline CDR1 and CDR2: SGHRS and YFSETQ. The CDR3 nucleotides are TGCGCCAGCAGCAGGGGGACAGGTAACACTGAAGCTTTCTTT. Amino acid sequence: CASSRGTGNTEAFF.

This clone has only a few counts. The chain joins TRBV19 to TRBJ1-6, with 10 bases identical to TRBD1. CDR3 length: 15 amino acids. Unmatched junction bases numbered 9, after V lost 6 bases and J lost 10 bases. Germline V gene lookup returns CDR1 LNHDA and CDR2 SQIVND (reference sequence). DNA of the CDR3: TGTGCCAGTAGCTCCCGGGACAGGGGAGAATCACCCCTCCACTTT. Protein product: CASSSRDRGESPLHF.

This clone was picked up one time. The chain uses TRBV25-1 and TRBJ1-2; 9 positions match TRBD1. The V gene end was trimmed by 1 base and the J gene end by 7 bases; junction bases not matched to a gene: 10. CDR1 is MGHDK and CDR2 is SYGVNS in the germline V gene. CDR3 size: 16 residues. The CDR3 reads CASSESPGTGNGGYTF. The CDR3 DNA sequence: TGTGCCAGCAGTGAATCCCCCGGGACAGGGAATGGTGGCTACACCTTC.

A few counts support this clone. The chain has TRBV6-1 and TRBJ2-7, with 7 bases fitting TRBD1. Germline values: CDR1 MNHNS, CDR2 SASEGT. CDR3 length equals 15 residues. The ends lost 3 bases at V and 3 bases at J; junction bases unmatched: 8. The CDR3, as DNA: TGTGCCAGCAGTGACCGAGGACAGGTTCTCTACGAGCAGTACTTC. Residues: CASSDRGQVLYEQYF.

This clone is a singleton in its sample. This rearrangement joins TRBV28 to TRBJ1-6; perhaps TRBD1 as D (5 bases). Germline V CDR1 and CDR2: MDHEN, SYDVKM. V lost 1 base and J lost 1, with 8 bases in between. The CDR3 has 16 amino acids. As DNA, the CDR3 is TGTGCCAGCAGTTTATTAAAGGGGTCCTATAATTCACCCCTCCACTTT. Its translation is CASSLLKGSYNSPLHF.

This clone showed up just a few times. V is TRBV15 and J is TRBJ2-1, with 12 bases matching TRBD2. With 1 base clipped from V and 5 bases from J, the junction kept 3 bases outside the gene matches. Germline values: CDR1 LNHNV, CDR2 YYDKDF (reference sequence). The CDR3 is 16 residues long. The CDR3 coding sequence is TGTGCCACCAGCAGAGCGCGGACTAGCGGGGACAATGAGCAGTTCTTC. It specifies CATSRARTSGDNEQFF.

The rearrangement uses TRBV7-2 and TRBJ1-3; the D gene is possibly TRBD1 (5 bases). The CDR3 is made up of 17 amino acids. The V gene's germline CDR1 is SGHTA and CDR2 FQGNSA. Trimming took 1 base from V and 4 from J, leaving 17 bases between them. The CDR3 DNA reads as TGTGCCAGCAGCTTAGGGGGCCGAAGGGTGGGAGGAAACACCATATATTTT. Residues: CASSLGGRRVGGNTIYF.

CDR3 in DNA: TGTGCCAGCAGTAAGGACAGCCCCACCTACGAGCAGTACTTC. Translating it yields CASSKDSPTYEQYF. The V and J genes are TRBV27 and TRBJ2-5; D perhaps matches TRBD1 (6 bases). The closer fit of TRBJ2-7 to the DNA end suggests the J call may be wrong. Looked up from germline, CDR1 is MNHEY and CDR2 is SMNVEV (reference sequence). This CDR3 has 14 residues.

This chain links TRBV6-1 with TRBJ2-5; D unclear. The last part of the DNA fits TRBJ2-7 better; the J call may be wrong. CDR1 MNHNS and CDR2 SASEGT come from the germline V gene. This CDR3 spans 12 amino acids. CDR3 region: CASSEASYEQYF. Here the CDR3 DNA reads TGTGCCAGCAGTGAAGCCTCCTACGAGCAGTACTTC.

With regard to this clone: Other DNA sequences in the same sample also yield this CDR3. The chain has TRBV6-5 and TRBJ1-6, with TRBD1 identical over 8 bases. The CDR3 has 14 residues. The J segment lost 10 bases and the V segment lost 6 bases, leaving 8 bases of the junction unmatched. Looked up from germline, CDR1 is MNHEY and CDR2 is SVGAGI. CDR3 in DNA: TGTGCCAGCAGCCAACGAACAGGGGGGTCACCCCTCCACTTT. Amino acids: CASSQRTGGSPLHF.